The clone carrying this T cell receptor beta chain was seen ten or more times. The antigen is not known. The trim removed 2 bases at V and 6 bases at J, leaving 16 bases unmatched. The germline V gene encodes CDR1 SGDLS and CDR2 YYNGEE. The CDR3 spans 19 residues. The data belong to a study of early T cells in non-severe SARS-CoV-2 infection. Across the study: It was bulk RNA from unsorted whole blood that was sequenced, and the chains were unpaired.

Study results and limitations: Anti-spike CD8 responses were favored in VDJdb matching, and private and CD4 specificities were missed.

Separate cDNA molecules each had unique molecular identifiers attached to them. Using its own MiXCR run on the 5' RACE reads, TCRdb lists one record per CDR3 protein. The profile covers about 92,000 distinct CDR3 sequences, with approximately 14% appearing a single time and over 6.5% taken by the ten largest. This clonotype originated in an adult who was a healthcare worker with PCR-confirmed SARS-CoV-2 infection or an uninfected control (not recorded which). This sequence joins TRBV9 and TRBJ2-2; 10 bases match TRBD2. The sample comprised whole blood. The CDR3: CASSVFPSPSGSNAGELFF. For the CDR3, the DNA is TGTGCCAGCAGCGTCTTCCCCAGCCCTAGCGGGAGTAATGCCGGGGAGCTGTTTTTT.